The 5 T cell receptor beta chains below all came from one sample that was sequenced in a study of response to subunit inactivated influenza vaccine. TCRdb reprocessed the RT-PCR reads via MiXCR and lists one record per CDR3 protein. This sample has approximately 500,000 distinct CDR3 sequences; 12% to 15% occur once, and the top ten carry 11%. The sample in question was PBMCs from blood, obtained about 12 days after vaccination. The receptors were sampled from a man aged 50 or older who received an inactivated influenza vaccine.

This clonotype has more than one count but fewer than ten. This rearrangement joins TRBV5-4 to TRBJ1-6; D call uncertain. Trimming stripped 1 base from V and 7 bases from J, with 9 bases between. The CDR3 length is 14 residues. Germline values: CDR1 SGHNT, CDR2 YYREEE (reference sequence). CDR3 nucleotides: TGTGCCAGCAGCTTGAGTTGGCGAAATTCACCCCTCCACTTT. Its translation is CASSLSWRNSPLHF.

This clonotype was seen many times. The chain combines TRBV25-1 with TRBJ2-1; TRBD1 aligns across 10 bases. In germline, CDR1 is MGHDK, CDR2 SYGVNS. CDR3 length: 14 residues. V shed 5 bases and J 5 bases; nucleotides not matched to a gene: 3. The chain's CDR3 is CASSLDRGNNEQFF. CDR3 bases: TGTGCCAGCAGTTTGGACAGGGGGAACAATGAGCAGTTCTTC.

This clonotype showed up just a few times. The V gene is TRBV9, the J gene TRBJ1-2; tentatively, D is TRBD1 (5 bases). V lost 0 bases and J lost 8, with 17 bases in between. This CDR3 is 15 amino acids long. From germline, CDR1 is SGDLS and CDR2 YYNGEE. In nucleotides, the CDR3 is TGTGCCAGCAGCGTAGACGGGACCCCCATCTTGGGCTACACCTTC. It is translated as CASSVDGTPILGYTF.

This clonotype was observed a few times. CDR3 in amino acids: CASSVFTHTDTQYF. The CDR3 nucleotides read TGTGCCAGCTCAGTATTTACACACACAGATACGCAGTATTTT. The rearrangement uses TRBV18 and TRBJ2-3; D call uncertain. Germline V gives CDR1 KGHSH, CDR2 LQKENI. The V gene lost 5 bases and the J gene lost 2 bases, with 11 bases spanning the gap. The CDR3 totals 14 residues.

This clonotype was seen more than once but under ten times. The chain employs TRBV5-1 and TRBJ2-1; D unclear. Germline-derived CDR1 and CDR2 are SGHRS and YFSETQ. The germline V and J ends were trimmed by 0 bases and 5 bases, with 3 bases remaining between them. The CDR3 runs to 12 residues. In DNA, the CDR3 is TGCGCCAGCAGCTTGGTTCACAATGAGCAGTTCTTC. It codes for CASSLVHNEQFF. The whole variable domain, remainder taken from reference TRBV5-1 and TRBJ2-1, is KAGVTQTPRYLIKTRGQQVTLSCSPISGHRSVSWYQQTPGQGLQFLFEYFSETQRNKGNFPGRFSGRQFSNSRSEMNVSTLELGDSALYLCASSLVHNEQFFGPGTRLTVL.